This TCR beta chain was sequenced for a study of shared clonotypes between healthy human individuals. Overall study findings and caveats: It was anticipated that sequencing depth would influence how many clonotypes donors shared.

V lost 4 bases, J lost 4 bases, and 12 bases lay in between. CDR1 and CDR2 from the germline V gene are SGHDN and FVKESK. The length of the CDR3 is 14 residues. Clones were read by immunoSEQ multiplex PCR, and TCRdb kept only the in-frame ones, dropping some. The repertoire consists of about 580,000 clones, with 98% occurring once and the leading ten covering approximately 0.33%. Only CD45RO-negative cells positively selected for CCR7 counted as naive CD8 cells, so terminally differentiated effector memory CD45RA+ cells were excluded. Concerning this clone itself: The antigen is unknown.

This receptor was obtained from a man aged 25-40 years in good health. Sequenced: naive CD8+ T cells sorted from blood. This chain connects TRBV14 to TRBJ2-3; D unresolved. CDR3 in amino acids: CASSRTRVPDTQYF. CDR3 sequence (DNA): TGTGCCAGCAGCCGAACAAGGGTCCCAGATACGCAGTATTTT.